What follows are 21 T cell receptor beta chains derived from one specimen sequenced in a study of identifying expanded T cells in peripheral blood. Clones were sequenced by immunoSEQ multiplex PCR, and TCRdb holds only the in-frame ones, with some missing. The table records around 78,000 clones, roughly four fifths of them present only once. Sequenced material: blood. Every receptor here comes from a person aged 18 to 75 in good health.

DNA of the CDR3: TGTGCCAGCAGTGAAGTCTCAGGGGGCTTGGACTATGGCTACACCTTC. Encoded protein: CASSEVSGGLDYGYTF. This chain joins TRBV25-1 and TRBJ1-2; 8 bases align to TRBD1. This CDR3 region has 16 residues. V trimming: 2 bases; J trimming: 3 bases; junction bases outside the gene matches: 8. Looked up from germline, CDR1 is MGHDK and CDR2 is SYGVNS.

This chain uses TRBV5-4 with TRBJ2-1, with D unresolved. Germline-derived CDR1 and CDR2 are SGHNT and YYREEE (reference sequence). V dropped 5 bases and J dropped 9 bases, with 12 bases sitting between them. The CDR3 totals 12 residues. The CDR3 DNA follows: TGTGCCAGCAGGGTGGATAACGGTGAGCAGTTCTTC. It is translated as CASRVDNGEQFF. Full variable domain (rest looked up from reference TRBV5-4 and TRBJ2-1): ETGVTQSPTHLIKTRGQQVTLRCSSQSGHNTVSWYQQALGQGPQFIFQYYREEENGRGNFPPRFSGLQFPNYSSELNVNALELDDSALYLCASRVDNGEQFFGPGTRLTVL.

This chain links TRBV7-2 with TRBJ2-5; tentatively, D is TRBD1 (6 bases). The CDR3 is 12 residues long. Germline values: CDR1 SGHTA, CDR2 FQGNSA. V lost 6 bases to trimming and J lost 4 bases, with 9 bases between them. CDR3 DNA: TGTGCCAGCAGTATGACAGGAGAGACCCAGTACTTC. Amino acid sequence: CASSMTGETQYF.

CDR3 coding DNA: TGTGCCAGCAGCCCGACCGGGACAGGGGGCCGCCTCGTAGCTTTCTTT. Amino acid sequence: CASSPTGTGGRLVAFF. The V and J genes are TRBV7-9 and TRBJ1-1; 12 bases match TRBD1. The J segment lost 10 bases and the V segment lost 5 bases, leaving 14 bases of the junction unmatched. The germline V gene encodes CDR1 SEHNR and CDR2 FQNEAQ (reference sequence). The CDR3 sequence is 16 residues long.

The chain links TRBV28 to TRBJ2-3; 10 bases align to TRBD2. V dropped 6 bases and J dropped 4; count of bases not matched to a gene: 7. Germline-derived CDR1 and CDR2 are MDHEN and SYDVKM. The CDR3 spans 15 residues. CDR3 sequence (DNA): TGTGCCAGCAGGGCTAGCGGGAGAGTAGCAGATACGCAGTATTTT. Residues: CASRASGRVADTQYF.

This clone was detected only a few times. The chain carries TRBV9 and TRBJ1-4; D uncertain. Germline assignment: CDR1 SGDLS and CDR2 YYNGEE. V was clipped by 3 bases and J by 7 bases, with 13 bases between them. There are 14 residues in the CDR3. The CDR3 sequence: CASSAIGGGEKLFF. In nucleotides, the CDR3 is TGTGCCAGCAGCGCCATTGGAGGCGGTGAAAAACTGTTTTTT. The full variable domain, rest sourced from reference TRBV9 and TRBJ1-4, is DSGVTQTPKHLITATGQRVTLRCSPRSGDLSVYWYQQSLDQGLQFLIQYYNGEERAKGNILERFSAQQFPDLHSELNLSSLELGDSALYFCASSAIGGGEKLFFGSGTQLSVL.

This clone is medium-sized (0.01 to 0.1%) within its sample. The J gene is TRBJ2-7, the V gene TRBV7-6, with 10 bases aligning to TRBD2. Trimming cost V 1 base and J 4 bases; bases outside gene matches: 10. The CDR3 totals 17 residues. Germline CDR1 is SGHVS and CDR2 is FNYEAQ. As DNA, the CDR3 is TGTGCCAGCAGCTTAGTGGATCCTTTAGCGGGAGGTTACGAGCAGTACTTC. Amino acid sequence: CASSLVDPLAGGYEQYF.

The chain is built from TRBV25-1 and TRBJ1-2; D ambiguous. V was shortened by 5 bases and J by 5 bases, with 6 bases between the two germline ends. The germline V gene encodes CDR1 MGHDK and CDR2 SYGVNS. The CDR3 runs to 11 residues. In nucleotides, the CDR3 is TGTGCCAGCAGTCTTGGGTATGGCTACACCTTC. It encodes CASSLGYGYTF.

This chain connects TRBV10-1 to TRBJ1-1, with D hard to call. CDR1 is WNHNN and CDR2 is SYGVQD in the germline V gene (reference sequence). Between the trimmed V and J ends, which lost 0 bases and 4 bases, there was a span of 0 bases. The length of the CDR3 is 11 residues. The CDR3 is CASSESTEAFF. DNA for the CDR3: TGCGCCAGCAGTGAGTCCACTGAAGCTTTCTTT.

V is TRBV10-3 and J is TRBJ1-1; D is unresolved. Germline V gene data show CDR1 as ENHRY and CDR2 as SYGVKD. Trimming removed 2 bases from V and 0 bases from J, with 7 bases in between. The CDR3 spans 14 residues. This chain's CDR3 is CAISEKFMNTEAFF. CDR3 coding DNA: TGTGCCATCAGTGAGAAGTTTATGAACACTGAAGCTTTCTTT.

V usage is TRBV19 and J usage is TRBJ2-1, with D unclear. CDR3 length equals 12 residues. The V gene lost 3 bases and the J gene lost 7 bases, with 7 bases spanning the gap. Looked up from germline, CDR1 is LNHDA and CDR2 is SQIVND (reference sequence). The CDR3 loop is CASSIRPNEQFF. DNA of the CDR3: TGTGCCAGTAGTATTAGGCCGAATGAGCAGTTCTTC.

The J gene is TRBJ1-2, the V gene TRBV28; 7 positions agree with TRBD1. Germline CDR1 reads MDHEN; CDR2 reads SYDVKM. The CDR3 is made up of 17 amino acids. Unmatched junction bases numbered 17, after V lost 2 bases and J lost 8 bases. Here the CDR3 reads CASSLADRVFKGPGYTF. For the CDR3, the DNA is TGTGCCAGCAGTTTAGCCGACAGGGTGTTCAAGGGGCCGGGCTACACCTTC.

The chain recombines TRBV9 with TRBJ2-5, with 7 bases fitting TRBD1. V was clipped by 3 bases and J by 5 bases; unmatched bases: 19. Germline-derived CDR1 and CDR2 are SGDLS and YYNGEE. The CDR3 is 18 amino acids. DNA of the CDR3: TGTGCCAGCAGCGCTAGACAGGGTGCGTACGCCTTCGCGGAGACCCAGTACTTC. This codes for CASSARQGAYAFAETQYF.

The CDR3 DNA follows: TGTGCCAGCAGCCCGCGAGGGCTAGCGGGAGTCGGTGAGCAGTTCTTC. Residues: CASSPRGLAGVGEQFF. The gene calls are TRBV9 and TRBJ2-1; 10 positions agree with TRBD2. Per the germline V gene, CDR1 is SGDLS and CDR2 is YYNGEE. The length of the CDR3 is 16 residues. J was trimmed by 9 bases and V by 4 bases; bases with no gene match: 13.

This sequence joins TRBV28 and TRBJ1-5; 8 bases agree with TRBD1. The trim removed 1 base at V and 5 bases at J, leaving 1 base unmatched. Germline V gene sequence: CDR1 MDHEN, CDR2 SYDVKM. This CDR3 comprises 14 residues. The CDR3 DNA follows: TGTGCCAGCAGTTTATCAGGGGGCTATCAGCCCCAGCATTTT. This translates into CASSLSGGYQPQHF.

The chain employs TRBV25-1 and TRBJ1-1, with a tentative D call TRBD1 (5 bases). The length of the CDR3 is 16 residues. Germline CDR1 MGHDK, CDR2 SYGVNS. V was trimmed by 1 base and J by 4 bases, leaving 16 bases between them. CDR3 DNA sequence: TGTGCCAGCAGTGAATTATTGGGGTCTGGGGGCACTGAAGCTTTCTTT. This gives the protein CASSELLGSGGTEAFF.

This chain links TRBV5-1 with TRBJ2-3; D is possibly TRBD1 (6 bases). V was pared by 0 bases and J by 2 bases, with 13 bases between. Germline V CDR1 and CDR2: SGHRS, YFSETQ. CDR3 length: 16 residues. CDR3 residues: CASSLGGRGPTDTQYF. For the CDR3, the DNA is TGCGCCAGCAGCTTGGGGGGGCGTGGGCCCACAGATACGCAGTATTTT.

V is TRBV4-3 and J is TRBJ2-7; D gene unclear. From germline, CDR1 is LGHNA and CDR2 YSLEER. Trimming took 0 bases from V and 3 from J, leaving 9 bases between them. The CDR3 is 14 residues long. Here the CDR3 reads CASSQDMGIYEQYF. CDR3 nucleotides: TGCGCCAGCAGCCAAGATATGGGTATCTACGAGCAGTACTTC.

This chain links TRBV19 with TRBJ2-5, with D perhaps matching TRBD1 (6 bases). In germline, CDR1 is LNHDA, CDR2 SQIVND (reference sequence). The CDR3 spans 13 residues. The V end lost 8 bases, the J end lost 1 base, and 11 bases lay between the germline ends. The CDR3 bases are TGTGCCAGTCAGGGGAAAACCCAAGAGACCCAGTACTTC. Its translation is CASQGKTQETQYF.

The rearrangement uses TRBV6-6 and TRBJ1-1, with no clear D. The CDR3 runs to 16 residues. The germline V and J ends were trimmed by 0 bases and 0 bases, with 11 bases remaining between them. In germline, CDR1 is MNHNY, CDR2 SVGAGI (reference sequence). The CDR3: CASSYSFGSMNTEAFF. The CDR3 DNA sequence: TGTGCCAGCAGTTACTCATTTGGGAGCATGAACACTGAAGCTTTCTTT.

This clone was counted only a few times. The chain employs TRBV28 and TRBJ1-3; D not certain. Germline V CDR1 and CDR2: MDHEN, SYDVKM. Trimming took 5 bases from V and 0 from J, leaving 11 bases between them. The CDR3 has 15 amino acids. CDR3 DNA: TGTGCCAGCAGTAAAGGACCGGTCTCTGGAAACACCATATATTTT. It specifies CASSKGPVSGNTIYF.